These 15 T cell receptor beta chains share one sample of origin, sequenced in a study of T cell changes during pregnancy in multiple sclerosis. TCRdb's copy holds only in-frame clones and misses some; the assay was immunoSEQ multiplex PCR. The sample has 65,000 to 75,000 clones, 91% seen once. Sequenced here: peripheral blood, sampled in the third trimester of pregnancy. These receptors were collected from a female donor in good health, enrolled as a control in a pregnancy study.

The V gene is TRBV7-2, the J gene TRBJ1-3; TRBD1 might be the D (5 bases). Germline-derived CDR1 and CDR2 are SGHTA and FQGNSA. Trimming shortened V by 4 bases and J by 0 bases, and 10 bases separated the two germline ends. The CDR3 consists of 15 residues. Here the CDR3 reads CASSSNQGSGNTIYF. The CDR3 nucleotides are TGTGCCAGCAGCTCAAATCAGGGCTCTGGAAACACCATATATTTT.

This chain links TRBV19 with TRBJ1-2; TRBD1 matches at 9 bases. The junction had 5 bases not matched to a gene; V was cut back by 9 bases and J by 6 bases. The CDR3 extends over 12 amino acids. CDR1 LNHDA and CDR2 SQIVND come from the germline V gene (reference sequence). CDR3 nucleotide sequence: TGTGCCAGCTGGGACAGGGAGGATGGCTACACCTTC. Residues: CASWDREDGYTF.

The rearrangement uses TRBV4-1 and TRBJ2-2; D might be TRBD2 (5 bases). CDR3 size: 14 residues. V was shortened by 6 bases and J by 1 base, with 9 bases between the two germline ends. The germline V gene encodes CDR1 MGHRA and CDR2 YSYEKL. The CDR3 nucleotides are TGCGCCAGCAGACCTCGGGGGAACACCGGGGAGCTGTTTTTT. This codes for CASRPRGNTGELFF.

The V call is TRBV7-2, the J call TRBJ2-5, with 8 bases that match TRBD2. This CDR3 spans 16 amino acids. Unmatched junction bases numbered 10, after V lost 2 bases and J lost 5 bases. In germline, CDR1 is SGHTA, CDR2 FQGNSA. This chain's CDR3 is CASSLLGLGFAETQYF. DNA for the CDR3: TGTGCCAGCAGCTTATTGGGACTAGGATTTGCGGAGACCCAGTACTTC.

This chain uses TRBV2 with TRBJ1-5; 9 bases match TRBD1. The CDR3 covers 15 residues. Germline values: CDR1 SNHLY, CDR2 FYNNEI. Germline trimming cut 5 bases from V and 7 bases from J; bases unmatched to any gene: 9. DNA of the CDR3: TGTGCCAGCAGTCCTAACAGGGGGCCTGAGCAGCCCCAGCATTTT. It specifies CASSPNRGPEQPQHF.

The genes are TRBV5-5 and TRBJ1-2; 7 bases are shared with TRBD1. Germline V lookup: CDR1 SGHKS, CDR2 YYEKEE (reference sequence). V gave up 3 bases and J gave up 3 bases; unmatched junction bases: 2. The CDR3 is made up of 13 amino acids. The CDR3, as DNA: TGTGCCAGCAGCTCAACAGGGGACTATGGCTACACCTTC. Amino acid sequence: CASSSTGDYGYTF.

This CDR3 is CASSQDRSYNEQFF. The CDR3 DNA sequence: TGCGCCAGCAGCCAAGATCGGTCGTACAATGAGCAGTTCTTC. The chain couples TRBV4-3 to TRBJ2-1, with D unresolved. This CDR3 spans 14 amino acids. The ends were cut back, 0 bases at V and 4 bases at J, with 7 bases in the middle. Germline lookup yields CDR1 LGHNA and CDR2 YSLEER.

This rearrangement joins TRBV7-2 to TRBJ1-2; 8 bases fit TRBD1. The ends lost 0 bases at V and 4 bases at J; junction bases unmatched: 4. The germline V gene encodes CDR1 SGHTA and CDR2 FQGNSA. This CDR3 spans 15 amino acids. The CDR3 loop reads CASSLAQGVGYGYTF. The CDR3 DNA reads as TGTGCCAGCAGCTTAGCACAGGGGGTAGGCTATGGCTACACCTTC. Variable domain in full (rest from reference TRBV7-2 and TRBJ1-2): GAGVSQSPSNKVTEKGKDVELRCDPISGHTALYWYRQSLGQGLEFLIYFQGNSAPDKSGLPSDRFSAERTGGSVSTLTIQRTQQEDSAVYLCASSLAQGVGYGYTFGSGTRLTVV.

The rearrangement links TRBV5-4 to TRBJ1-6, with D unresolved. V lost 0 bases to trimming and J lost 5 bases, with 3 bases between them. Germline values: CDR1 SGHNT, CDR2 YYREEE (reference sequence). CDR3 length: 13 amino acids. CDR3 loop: CASSLANNSPLHF. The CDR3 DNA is TGTGCCAGCAGCTTGGCTAATAATTCACCCCTCCACTTT.

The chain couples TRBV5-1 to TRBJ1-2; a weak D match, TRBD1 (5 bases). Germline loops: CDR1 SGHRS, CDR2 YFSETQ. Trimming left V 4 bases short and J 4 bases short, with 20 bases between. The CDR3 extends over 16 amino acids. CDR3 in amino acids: CASSPTMRGPSYGYTF. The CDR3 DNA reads TGCGCCAGCAGCCCGACAATGCGGGGACCGTCCTATGGCTACACCTTC.

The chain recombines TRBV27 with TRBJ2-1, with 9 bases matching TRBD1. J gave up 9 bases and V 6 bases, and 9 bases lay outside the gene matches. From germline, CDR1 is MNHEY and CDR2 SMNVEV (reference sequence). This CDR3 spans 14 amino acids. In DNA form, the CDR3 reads TGTGCCAGCAGGGGGGGACAGGGAGCCTCTGAGCAGTTCTTC. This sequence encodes CASRGGQGASEQFF.

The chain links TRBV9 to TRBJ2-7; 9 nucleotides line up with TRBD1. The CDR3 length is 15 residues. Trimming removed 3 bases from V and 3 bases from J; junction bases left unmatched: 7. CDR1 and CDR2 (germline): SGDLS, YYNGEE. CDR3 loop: CASSAAGTGLYEQYF. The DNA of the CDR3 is TGTGCCAGCAGCGCAGCCGGGACAGGGCTCTACGAGCAGTACTTC.

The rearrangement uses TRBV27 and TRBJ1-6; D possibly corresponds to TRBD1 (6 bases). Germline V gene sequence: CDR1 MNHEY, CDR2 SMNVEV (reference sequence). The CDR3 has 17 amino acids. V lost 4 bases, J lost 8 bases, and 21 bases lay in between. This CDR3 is CASSSPLRQASHSPLHF. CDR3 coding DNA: TGTGCCAGCAGTTCACCACTACGACAGGCCTCCCATTCACCCCTCCACTTT.

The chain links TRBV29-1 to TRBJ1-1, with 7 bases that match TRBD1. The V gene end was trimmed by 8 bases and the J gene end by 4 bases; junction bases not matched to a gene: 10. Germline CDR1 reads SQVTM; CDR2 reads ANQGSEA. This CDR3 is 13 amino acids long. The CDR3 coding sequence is TGCAGCCATACCAGGGGGTTGAGCACTGAAGCTTTCTTT. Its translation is CSHTRGLSTEAFF.

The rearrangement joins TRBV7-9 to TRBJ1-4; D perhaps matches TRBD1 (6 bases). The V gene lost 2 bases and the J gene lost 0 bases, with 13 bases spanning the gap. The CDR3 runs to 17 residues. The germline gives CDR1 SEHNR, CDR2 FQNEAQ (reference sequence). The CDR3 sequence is CASSLSLPGATNEKLFF. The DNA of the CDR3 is TGTGCCAGCAGCTTATCCCTTCCAGGGGCAACTAATGAAAAACTGTTTTTT.